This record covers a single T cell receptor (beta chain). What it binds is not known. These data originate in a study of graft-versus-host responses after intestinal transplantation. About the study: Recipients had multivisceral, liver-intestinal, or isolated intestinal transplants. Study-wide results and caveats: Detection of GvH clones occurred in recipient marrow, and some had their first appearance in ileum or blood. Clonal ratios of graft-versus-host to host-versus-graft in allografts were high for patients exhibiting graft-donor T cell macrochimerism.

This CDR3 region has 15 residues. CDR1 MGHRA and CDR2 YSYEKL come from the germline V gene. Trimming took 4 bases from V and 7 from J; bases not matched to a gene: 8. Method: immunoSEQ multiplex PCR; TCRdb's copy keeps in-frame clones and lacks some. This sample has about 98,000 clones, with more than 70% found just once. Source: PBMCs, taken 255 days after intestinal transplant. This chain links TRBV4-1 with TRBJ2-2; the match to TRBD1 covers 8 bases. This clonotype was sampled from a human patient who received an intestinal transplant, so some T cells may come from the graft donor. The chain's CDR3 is CASSLRDRWSGELFF. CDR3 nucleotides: TGCGCCAGCAGCCTCCGGGACAGGTGGAGCGGGGAGCTGTTTTTT.